Listed below are T cell receptor beta chains from one sample, sequenced in a study of radiation and T cells in renal cell carcinoma. The table came from immunoSEQ multiplex PCR; TCRdb's copy has only in-frame clones and leaves some out. The sample consists of approximately 51,000 clones, 83% of them appearing once. Material: blood, obtained from a patient whose treatment included radiotherapy and nephrectomy. The origin of the receptors is a woman in her seventies with renal cell carcinoma. Both conserved end residues are part of each CDR3. The D gene is left open where the match is weak. A row's size may be missing; if present it is once, few, many or a size class.

j_call d_call clone_size v_call cdr3_nt cdr3_aa
TRBJ2-7 TRBD2 . TRBV28 TGTGCCAGCAGTTTGGGCGGGGGTTCCTACGAGCAGTACTTC CASSLGGGSYEQYF
TRBJ2-5 . . TRBV7-8 TGTGCCAGCAGCCCGGGGGATAGGTCAGAGACCCAGTACTTC CASSPGDRSETQYF
TRBJ1-2 . once TRBV20-1 TGCAGTGCTAGTTCAGCCGGCTACACCTTC CSASSAGYTF
TRBJ1-2 . . TRBV7-8 TGTGCCAGCAGCTTGGCTGAGAACTATGGCTACACCTTC CASSLAENYGYTF
TRBJ1-6 . . TRBV5-4 TGTGCCAGCAGCCCGGGGTTGGGGTCACCCCTCCACTTT CASSPGLGSPLHF
TRBJ2-1 TRBD2 . TRBV5-1 TGCGCCAGCAGCTCACCAGCGGGAGCGGGCTACAATGAGCAGTTCTTC CASSSPAGAGYNEQFF
TRBJ2-2 . . TRBV10-3 TGTGCCATCAGTGCAAACGGGGGGCTCACCGGGGAGCTGTTTTTT CAISANGGLTGELFF
TRBJ2-7 . . TRBV20-1 TGCAGTGCAGGGGGGCTCGGCGAGCAGTACTTC CSAGGLGEQYF
TRBJ2-1 . . TRBV13 TGTGCCAGCAGCTTAATTACGGGGGAGTCGGGGAATGAGCAGTTCTTC CASSLITGESGNEQFF
TRBJ1-2 . . TRBV6-5 TGTGCCAGCAGTTCCCGGGGAGGCGGCTACACCTTC CASSSRGGGYTF
TRBJ2-5 . . TRBV7-7 TGTGCCAGCAGCGAACAGGTGTCGGTGGAGACCCAGTACTTC CASSEQVSVETQYF
TRBJ2-1 . . TRBV9 TGTGCCAGCAGCGTAGGCCAGGAGAGCTCCTACAATGAGCAGTTCTTC CASSVGQESSYNEQFF
TRBJ2-5 . . TRBV19 TGTGCCAGTAGTACCGACATGGGGCAAGAGACCCAGTACTTC CASSTDMGQETQYF
TRBJ2-7 . . TRBV6-6 TGTGCCAGCAGTTACTCACAGGTAGGGTACGAGCAGTACTTC CASSYSQVGYEQYF
TRBJ2-7 . . TRBV6-5 TGTGCCAGCAGTTACTCGACTGAGTCCTACGAGCAGTACTTC CASSYSTESYEQYF
TRBJ2-2 TRBD2 . TRBV6-4 TGTGCCAGCAGTGTTACTAGCGGAAACACCGGGGAGCTGTTTTTT CASSVTSGNTGELFF
TRBJ2-7 TRBD1 . TRBV2 TGTGCCAGCAGAGACCGGGACAGGGTAAGGCACGAGCAGTACTTC CASRDRDRVRHEQYF
TRBJ1-4 . . TRBV19 TGTGCCAGTAGTAAGATCGGAAGCGATGAAAAACTGTTTTTT CASSKIGSDEKLFF
TRBJ2-3 . . TRBV29-1 TGCAGCGTGTTGGGGGGAGATACGCAGTATTTT CSVLGGDTQYF
TRBJ1-2 TRBD1 . TRBV7-8 TGTGCCAGCAGCTCGGACAGGGGGTATGGCTACACCTTC CASSSDRGYGYTF
TRBJ2-2 . . TRBV4-3 TGCGCCAGCAGCCAAGATGGGGCCGACCCGGGCACCGGGGAGCTGTTTTTT CASSQDGADPGTGELFF
TRBJ1-5 . . TRBV19 TGTGCCAGTAGTGACGGTAATCAGCCCCAGCATTTT CASSDGNQPQHF